The 22 T cell receptor beta chains reported below all come from one sample, sequenced in a study of T-cell reconstitution after alpha-beta-depleted transplantation in children. Preparing the TCRbeta library involved the use of unique molecular identifiers. TCRdb reanalysed the PCR reads using MiXCR and keeps one entry per CDR3 protein. The sample carries roughly 300,000 distinct CDR3 sequences, more than 9% recorded once. The specimen comprised PBMCs from the stem cell graft donor, sampled from the stem cell graft. Source of these receptors: a human donor who donated a stem cell graft to a child with SCID.

This clonotype was recorded a few times. The chain employs TRBV20-1 and TRBJ2-7; D may correspond to TRBD1 or TRBD2 (5 bases each). This CDR3 region has 13 residues. The V end was cut by 5 bases, the J end by 0 bases, with 11 bases between. Germline CDR1 is DFQATT and CDR2 is SNEGSKA (reference sequence). The CDR3 nucleotides are TGCAGTGCTTGGGACCCCAGCTCCTACGAGCAGTACTTC. Protein product: CSAWDPSSYEQYF.

This clonotype was detected ten times or more. J is TRBJ2-5 and V is TRBV6-1; TRBD1 aligns across 7 bases. CDR3 length: 14 amino acids. With V trimmed by 7 bases and J by 3 bases, 8 bases remained unmatched. The germline CDR1 and CDR2 sequences are MNHNS and SASEGT. CDR3 region: CASTLTGMEETQYF. The CDR3 nucleotides read TGTGCCAGCACCTTGACAGGGATGGAAGAGACCCAGTACTTC.

This clonotype has only a few counts. The genes are TRBV2 and TRBJ2-3, with TRBD1 matching over 9 bases. This CDR3 contains 17 residues. With V trimmed by 6 bases and J by 1 base, 11 bases remained unmatched. Germline V gives CDR1 SNHLY, CDR2 FYNNEI. CDR3 loop: CASSANTGGAGTDTQYF. As DNA, the CDR3 is TGTGCCAGCAGCGCAAACACAGGGGGCGCGGGCACAGATACGCAGTATTTT.

The table lists this clonotype with a few counts. The rearrangement joins TRBV7-6 to TRBJ2-1; possible D gene TRBD2, 7 bases. V lost 3 bases, J lost 6 bases, and 12 bases lay in between. This CDR3 is 14 amino acids long. The germline CDR1 and CDR2 sequences are SGHVS and FNYEAQ. The DNA for the CDR3 is TGTGCCAGCAGCTTCCGGGGGGCCTTCAATGAGCAGTTCTTC. Amino acids: CASSFRGAFNEQFF. Variable domain in full (rest from reference TRBV7-6 and TRBJ2-1): GAGVSQSPRYKVTKRGQDVALRCDPISGHVSLYWYRQALGQGPEFLTYFNYEAQQDKSGLPNDRFSAERPEGSISTLTIQRTEQRDSAMYRCASSFRGAFNEQFFGPGTRLTVL.

This clonotype was counted only a few times. The chain uses TRBV7-9 and TRBJ2-1; 8 bases fit TRBD2. The V gene end was trimmed by 7 bases and the J gene end by 9 bases; junction bases not matched to a gene: 17. CDR1 is SEHNR and CDR2 is FQNEAQ in the germline V gene (reference sequence). The CDR3 runs to 16 residues. The CDR3 loop reads CASINPAGGLSIEQFF. CDR3 DNA sequence: TGTGCCAGCATAAATCCCGCGGGGGGCCTCTCCATTGAGCAGTTCTTC.

This sequence joins TRBV9 and TRBJ1-1; D not certain. Germline V gene data show CDR1 as SGDLS and CDR2 as YYNGEE. The V end lost 3 bases, the J end lost 9 bases, and 15 bases lay between the germline ends. This CDR3 spans 13 amino acids. Here the CDR3 reads CASSAVEGRQAFF. DNA of the CDR3: TGTGCCAGCAGCGCCGTGGAAGGGCGGCAAGCTTTCTTT.

V gene TRBV4-1 combines with J gene TRBJ2-7; 7 positions agree with TRBD1. The CDR3 runs 14 residues. Germline CDR1 is MGHRA and CDR2 is YSYEKL. The ends lost 1 base at V and 7 bases at J; junction bases unmatched: 7. The CDR3 region is CASSQVGTEVEQYF. The CDR3 nucleotides read TGCGCCAGCAGCCAAGTCGGGACAGAGGTTGAGCAGTACTTC.

The chain uses TRBV7-2 and TRBJ1-1, with D possibly matching TRBD1 (6 bases). The CDR3 is made up of 15 amino acids. V lost 1 base and J 3 bases, leaving 12 bases between the germline ends. Germline V lookup: CDR1 SGHTA, CDR2 FQGNSA. CDR3 sequence (DNA): TGTGCCAGCAGCTTAGTAGAGGGGGGGTACACTGAAGCTTTCTTT. It yields the protein CASSLVEGGYTEAFF. The entire variable domain, with the rest obtained from reference TRBV7-2 and TRBJ1-1, is as follows: GAGVSQSPSNKVTEKGKDVELRCDPISGHTALYWYRQSLGQGLEFLIYFQGNSAPDKSGLPSDRFSAERTGGSVSTLTIQRTQQEDSAVYLCASSLVEGGYTEAFFGQGTRLTVV.

Only a few counts were recorded for this clonotype. The V and J genes are TRBV20-1 and TRBJ2-7, with 7 bases matching TRBD2. Germline CDR1 reads DFQATT; CDR2 reads SNEGSKA (reference sequence). V trimming: 5 bases; J trimming: 7 bases; junction bases outside the gene matches: 11. The CDR3 is 13 residues long. Here the CDR3 DNA reads TGCAGTGCTCAATTTGGGGGGGGAGAGGAGCAGTACTTC. It codes for CSAQFGGGEEQYF.

V usage is TRBV2 and J usage is TRBJ2-7; D possibly matches TRBD1 or TRBD2 (6 bases each). Germline CDR1 SNHLY, CDR2 FYNNEI. Between the trimmed V and J ends, which lost 9 bases and 5 bases, there was a span of 23 bases. CDR3 length: 15 residues. The CDR3 loop is CARRSTGGLNNEQYF. The CDR3 DNA reads as TGTGCCAGAAGGTCCACCGGGGGCTTAAATAACGAGCAGTACTTC.

The chain recombines TRBV20-1 with TRBJ1-1; D might be TRBD1 (5 bases). Germline V gene sequence: CDR1 DFQATT, CDR2 SNEGSKA (reference sequence). The CDR3 sequence is 13 residues long. The V gene lost 0 bases and the J gene lost 3 bases, with 8 bases spanning the gap. This CDR3 reads CSARDRVDTEAFF. CDR3 sequence (DNA): TGCAGTGCTAGAGACAGGGTCGACACTGAAGCTTTCTTT.

This clonotype appeared a few times. The gene calls are TRBV28 and TRBJ1-1; no clear D gene. V was cut by 5 bases and J by 0 bases, with 13 bases left in between. The CDR3 has 15 residues. From germline, CDR1 is MDHEN and CDR2 SYDVKM. This CDR3 is CASSPWTELNTEAFF. CDR3 bases: TGTGCCAGCAGTCCTTGGACGGAACTGAACACTGAAGCTTTCTTT.

V usage is TRBV12-3 or TRBV12-4 and J usage is TRBJ1-1; the match to TRBD1 covers 9 bases. CDR3 length: 15 amino acids. Trimming removed 5 bases from V and 6 bases from J; junction bases left unmatched: 10. The CDR3 DNA follows: TGTGCCAGCAGTCCAGACAGGGGGAATCGGCCTGAAGCTTTCTTT. Residues: CASSPDRGNRPEAFF.

The chain links TRBV7-9 to TRBJ2-7; no reliable D call. This CDR3 is 14 amino acids long. Trimming left V 0 bases short and J 4 bases short, with 10 bases between. From germline, CDR1 is SEHNR and CDR2 FQNEAQ (reference sequence). CDR3 nucleotides: TGTGCCAGCAGCTTAGCTGTTAGGGCTTACGAGCAGTACTTC. Translating it yields CASSLAVRAYEQYF.

This clonotype was seen more than once but under ten times. This chain connects TRBV5-1 to TRBJ2-1; TRBD2 matches 10 bases. Germline V gives CDR1 SGHRS, CDR2 YFSETQ. The CDR3 is made up of 15 amino acids. V lost 3 bases to trimming and J lost 4 bases; unmatched junction nucleotides: 4. In DNA, the CDR3 is TGCGCCAGCAGCTCGTGGACTAGCGGTTACAATGAGCAGTTCTTC. Translating gives CASSSWTSGYNEQFF. The entire variable domain, with the rest obtained from reference TRBV5-1 and TRBJ2-1, is as follows: KAGVTQTPRYLIKTRGQQVTLSCSPISGHRSVSWYQQTPGQGLQFLFEYFSETQRNKGNFPGRFSGRQFSNSRSEMNVSTLELGDSALYLCASSSWTSGYNEQFFGPGTRLTVL.

The rearrangement links TRBV12-3 or TRBV12-4 to TRBJ1-6; the match to TRBD1 covers 7 bases. V shed 9 bases, J shed 8 bases, and the junction held 10 bases outside the gene matches. The CDR3 loop spans 14 amino acids. This chain's CDR3 is CASTSGTAYSPLHF. The DNA for the CDR3 is TGTGCCAGTACCTCCGGGACAGCCTATTCACCCCTCCACTTT.

This clonotype was found many times. This chain joins TRBV18 and TRBJ1-6, with no clear D. The CDR3 sequence is 14 residues long. Germline assignment: CDR1 KGHSH and CDR2 LQKENI. V lost 0 bases and J lost 8, with 8 bases in between. The CDR3 reads CASSPPSYDSPLHF. In DNA form, the CDR3 reads TGTGCCAGCTCACCACCGAGTTATGATTCACCCCTCCACTTT.

This clonotype appeared a few times. The gene calls are TRBV5-1 and TRBJ2-7; D is perhaps TRBD1 (5 bases). The V and J ends lost 6 bases and 1 base respectively, with 8 bases between them. CDR1 is SGHRS and CDR2 is YFSETQ in the germline V gene. The CDR3 loop spans 12 amino acids. DNA of the CDR3: TGCGCCAGCAAAAACAGGTCCTACGAGCAGTACTTC. It encodes CASKNRSYEQYF.

This sequence joins TRBV5-1 and TRBJ2-2, with a tentative D call TRBD1 (7 bases). CDR1 is SGHRS and CDR2 is YFSETQ in the germline V gene. V was shortened by 4 bases and J by 3 bases, with 13 bases between the two germline ends. The CDR3 loop spans 15 amino acids. Here the CDR3 reads CASSTGDRDTGELFF. For the CDR3, the DNA is TGCGCCAGCAGCACGGGGGACAGAGACACCGGGGAGCTGTTTTTT.

The chain couples TRBV10-3 to TRBJ2-5; D is unclear. The CDR3 contains 12 residues. V was trimmed by 3 bases and J by 2 bases, leaving 4 bases between them. Per the germline V gene, CDR1 is ENHRY and CDR2 is SYGVKD. CDR3 sequence (DNA): TGTGCCATCAGTGAAGGGCAAGAGACCCAGTACTTC. Its translation is CAISEGQETQYF.

A few counts support this clonotype. The chain carries TRBV12-3 or TRBV12-4 and TRBJ1-1, with D possibly matching TRBD1 (5 bases). The length of the CDR3 is 14 residues. V was clipped by 6 bases and J by 4 bases, with 15 bases between them. CDR3 loop: CASSQWGRGTEAFF. The CDR3 DNA follows: TGTGCCAGCAGCCAATGGGGGAGGGGCACTGAAGCTTTCTTT.

This clonotype turned up a few times. The CDR3 DNA follows: TGTGCCAGCAGCTTAGTACTAGCGGGGTGGATGGATACGCAGTATTTT. It translates to CASSLVLAGWMDTQYF. The chain couples TRBV7-2 to TRBJ2-3, with 10 bases lining up with TRBD2. V was pared by 1 base and J by 6 bases, with 7 bases of the junction left unmatched. This CDR3 is built from 16 residues. Germline CDR1 and CDR2: SGHTA and FQGNSA.